The sequence of this TCR beta chain was determined in a study of blood T cell repertoires in COVID-19. Authors' analysis steps: Reference gene primer amplification yielded estimated nucleated cell counts. Method: immunoSEQ multiplex PCR; TCRdb's copy keeps in-frame clones and lacks some. The V and J calls and clone size come from that table; D and trimming were worked out from the DNA. The table includes over 150,000 clones, 60% to 85% detected once. V was pared by 3 bases and J by 5 bases, with 4 bases of the junction left unmatched. CDR3 length: 15 residues. Germline V gene lookup returns CDR1 SGHRS and CDR2 YFSETQ.

The sequence derives from an elderly man with acute or convalescent COVID-19. V usage is TRBV5-1 and J usage is TRBJ2-5, with 13 bases identical to TRBD2. Sequencing was done on a sample of peripheral blood. CDR3 protein: CASSSGLAGVETQYF. As DNA, the CDR3 is TGCGCCAGCAGCTCCGGACTAGCGGGGGTTGAGACCCAGTACTTC.